This T cell receptor (beta chain) was sequenced in a study of OX40 agonist ivuxolimab in advanced cancers. In the study overall: A history of anti-PD-1, anti-PD-L1 or anti-CTLA-4 therapy was acceptable, and 30% to 45% had some.

Study-wide results and caveats: Researchers report that CD8+ T cells had, on average, more expanded clones than CD4+.

The cohort excluded patients with autoimmune disease history or systemic immunosuppression. Profiling relied on immunoSEQ multiplex PCR, and the TCRdb table lists in-frame clones only, not all of them. The sample records 95,000 or so clones, about 85% being singletons. The CDR3 totals 18 residues. V lost 5 bases and J lost 2, with 24 bases in between. The V gene's germline CDR1 is SEHNR and CDR2 FQNEAQ (reference sequence). In regard to this clone: Its antigen is undetermined.

Specimen: CD4+ or CD8+ T cells sorted from blood, collected in a trial of the OX40 agonist ivuxolimab. The clonotype originates from an adult with an advanced solid tumor such as melanoma, head and neck, liver or kidney cancer. This chain uses TRBV7-9 with TRBJ1-2, with D possibly being TRBD1 (6 bases). The DNA for the CDR3 is TGTGCCAGCAGCCCTAGCGATGTGAGGGGGGGTCCCAACTATGGCTACACCTTC. Translating gives CASSPSDVRGGPNYGYTF.